These 24 T cell receptor beta chains share one sample of origin, sequenced in a study of T cell responses to AZD1222 COVID-19 vaccine. Sequencing was performed with immunoSEQ multiplex PCR; in TCRdb, only in-frame clones are kept and a portion is missing. The data show around 150,000 clones, 80% to 95% seen once. Sequencing was performed on peripheral blood, taken 28 days after the second AZD1222 dose. These receptors were obtained from an adult who received the AZD1222 COVID-19 vaccine.

V is TRBV30 and J is TRBJ2-7; D perhaps matches TRBD1 (6 bases). Trimming took 4 bases from V and 5 from J, leaving 21 bases between them. This CDR3 is built from 15 residues. CDR1 and CDR2 (germline): GTSNPN, SVGIG (reference sequence). CDR3 sequence: CAWIHPAGDHHEQYF. In nucleotides, the CDR3 is TGTGCCTGGATCCACCCGGCAGGGGATCACCACGAGCAGTACTTC. Full variable domain (outside the CDR3, taken from reference TRBV30 and TRBJ2-7): SQTIHQWPATLVQPVGSPLSLECTVEGTSNPNLYWYRQAAGRGLQLLFYSVGIGQISSEVPQNLSASRPQDRQFILSSKKLLLSDSGFYLCAWIHPAGDHHEQYFGPGTRLTVT.

The V call is TRBV4-2, the J call TRBJ2-6; D gene uncertain. The CDR3 runs to 17 residues. V was pared by 0 bases and J by 4 bases, with 13 bases between. Germline CDR1 reads LGHNA; CDR2 reads YNFKEQ. CDR3 sequence (DNA): TGTGCCAGCAGCCAAGAGGAAGCAGGTTCAGGGGCCAACGTCCTGACTTTC. The encoded protein is CASSQEEAGSGANVLTF.

The V and J genes are TRBV7-2 and TRBJ1-6; a possible D gene is TRBD1 (5 bases). V lost 10 bases and J lost 5, with 15 bases in between. Germline V lookup: CDR1 SGHTA, CDR2 FQGNSA. The CDR3 loop spans 14 amino acids. Here the CDR3 reads CAITMDIDNSPLHF. Written as DNA, the CDR3 is TGTGCCATTACGATGGACATTGATAATTCACCCCTCCACTTT.

This clone was observed a single time. The rearrangement uses TRBV3-1 (or the pseudogene TRBV3-2) and TRBJ2-1; D perhaps matches TRBD2 (5 bases). Trimming shortened V by 0 bases and J by 0 bases, and 12 bases separated the two germline ends. CDR3 length equals 17 residues. Germline V gives CDR1 LGHDT, CDR2 YNNKEL (reference sequence). The CDR3 protein is CASSQDLATLSYNEQFF. The CDR3 nucleotides read TGTGCCAGCAGCCAAGATTTAGCGACCCTCTCCTACAATGAGCAGTTCTTC.

As for this clone: The sample holds other DNA sequences that translate to the same CDR3. The rearrangement uses TRBV27 and TRBJ2-1; D not resolved. This CDR3 has 16 residues. The germline V gene encodes CDR1 MNHEY and CDR2 SMNVEV (reference sequence). Between the trimmed V and J ends, which lost 5 bases and 2 bases, there was a span of 16 bases. The CDR3 region is CASSRNPVATYNEQFF. The CDR3 region has the DNA TGTGCCAGCAGTCGCAATCCGGTAGCTACCTACAATGAGCAGTTCTTC.

The V and J genes are TRBV10-2 and TRBJ2-7, with unresolved D. Trimming took off 3 bases at V and 2 bases at J, with 5 bases between the two ends. The CDR3 sequence is 12 residues long. The germline V gene has CDR1 WSHSY and CDR2 SAAADI. The CDR3 region has the DNA TGCGCCAGCAGTGAAGGCGCCTACGAGCAGTACTTC. This sequence encodes CASSEGAYEQYF.

This chain uses TRBV15 with TRBJ2-7; 7 bases are shared with TRBD1. Germline V gene sequence: CDR1 LNHNV, CDR2 YYDKDF (reference sequence). This CDR3 comprises 13 residues. Losses at the gene ends were 5 bases for V and 5 bases for J; bases not matched to a gene: 6. The CDR3 is CATSFDRDHEQYF. Written as DNA, the CDR3 is TGTGCCACCAGCTTTGACAGGGACCACGAGCAGTACTTC.

The gene calls are TRBV20-1 and TRBJ2-7; D is unclear. Germline V lookup: CDR1 DFQATT, CDR2 SNEGSKA (reference sequence). V gave up 7 bases and J gave up 6 bases, with 4 bases separating them. The CDR3 has 8 amino acids. CDR3 residues: CSGGEQYF. CDR3 sequence (DNA): TGCAGTGGAGGCGAGCAGTACTTC.

The chain carries TRBV5-1 and TRBJ1-2; possible D gene TRBD1, 5 bases. Trimming shortened V by 1 base and J by 4 bases, and 11 bases separated the two germline ends. Per germline, CDR1 SGHRS and CDR2 YFSETQ. The CDR3 sequence is 14 residues long. The CDR3 spells CASSLWGGSYGYTF. The CDR3 nucleotides are TGCGCCAGCAGCTTGTGGGGCGGAAGCTATGGCTACACCTTC.

The genes are TRBV5-1 and TRBJ2-2; D is perhaps TRBD1 (5 bases). The CDR3 extends over 13 amino acids. The germline V gene has CDR1 SGHRS and CDR2 YFSETQ. V was clipped by 5 bases and J by 5 bases, with 10 bases between them. This CDR3 reads CASSPGHTGELFF. The CDR3 nucleotides read TGCGCCAGCAGTCCCGGACATACCGGGGAGCTGTTTTTT.

This clone appeared a few times. V usage is TRBV27 and J usage is TRBJ2-7; 8 bases align to TRBD2. Germline V gene sequence: CDR1 MNHEY, CDR2 SMNVEV (reference sequence). V lost 2 bases, J lost 0 bases, and 9 bases stayed unmatched. This CDR3 comprises 17 residues. The CDR3 nucleotides read TGTGCCAGCAGTTTACAATCGGGAGGGACGACCTCCTACGAGCAGTACTTC. This codes for CASSLQSGGTTSYEQYF.

The chain joins TRBV7-9 to TRBJ2-5, with 8 bases matching TRBD1. Germline-derived CDR1 and CDR2 are SEHNR and FQNEAQ (reference sequence). CDR3 length equals 15 residues. The V segment lost 1 base and the J segment 5 bases; nucleotides outside the gene matches: 6. The CDR3 spells CASSLETGGRETQYF. In nucleotides, the CDR3 is TGTGCCAGCAGCTTAGAAACAGGGGGAAGGGAGACCCAGTACTTC. Based on the CDR3 plus reference TRBV7-9 and TRBJ2-5, the full variable domain is DTGVSQNPRHKITKRGQNVTFRCDPISEHNRLYWYRQTLGQGPEFLTYFQNEAQLEKSRLLSDRFSAERPKGSFSTLEIQRTEQGDSAMYLCASSLETGGRETQYFGPGTRLLVL.

The V and J genes are TRBV19 and TRBJ2-1, with D maybe TRBD1 (5 bases). V lost 6 bases, J lost 7 bases, and 16 bases lay in between. This CDR3 spans 14 amino acids. Looked up from germline, CDR1 is LNHDA and CDR2 is SQIVND (reference sequence). CDR3 nucleotides: TGTGCCAGTAGGCAGGGCGCGCCGATAAATGAGCAGTTCTTC. It specifies CASRQGAPINEQFF.

V is TRBV20-1 and J is TRBJ2-5; the D call may be TRBD1 or TRBD2 (5 bases each). With 3 bases removed from V and 7 bases from J, the gap between germline ends came to 18 bases. This CDR3 is 14 amino acids long. Germline lookup yields CDR1 DFQATT and CDR2 SNEGSKA (reference sequence). The chain's CDR3 is CSASWGRGGGTQYF. The CDR3, as DNA: TGCAGTGCTAGTTGGGGAAGGGGTGGAGGGACCCAGTACTTC.

The genes are TRBV7-2 and TRBJ1-2; D is unresolved. V lost 2 bases and J lost 8, with 12 bases in between. The CDR3 runs 13 residues. In germline, CDR1 is SGHTA, CDR2 FQGNSA. The CDR3 sequence is CASSLLTTGGYTF. Written as DNA, the CDR3 is TGTGCCAGCAGCTTATTGACCACGGGGGGCTACACCTTC. Full variable domain (missing parts from reference TRBV7-2 and TRBJ1-2): GAGVSQSPSNKVTEKGKDVELRCDPISGHTALYWYRQSLGQGLEFLIYFQGNSAPDKSGLPSDRFSAERTGGSVSTLTIQRTQQEDSAVYLCASSLLTTGGYTFGSGTRLTVV.

This clone came up once. The CDR3 loop reads CASVPGQPGDGYTF. The CDR3 DNA reads as TGCGCCAGCGTTCCGGGACAACCAGGAGATGGCTACACCTTC. V gene TRBV10-2 combines with J gene TRBJ1-2; D is perhaps TRBD1 (6 bases). Germline CDR1 and CDR2: WSHSY and SAAADI. Trimming took off 8 bases at V and 6 bases at J, with 19 bases between the two ends. The CDR3 runs 14 residues.

The rearrangement links TRBV29-1 to TRBJ2-2; D gene uncertain. The length of the CDR3 is 13 residues. The V gene lost 3 bases and the J gene lost 2 bases, with 7 bases spanning the gap. Germline loops: CDR1 SQVTM, CDR2 ANQGSEA. The CDR3 DNA reads TGCAGCGTTGATCCTGGAAACACCGGGGAGCTGTTTTTT. Translation gives CSVDPGNTGELFF.

The chain employs TRBV28 and TRBJ1-1, with TRBD1 matching 7 bases. The CDR3 is 16 amino acids. CDR1 is MDHEN and CDR2 is SYDVKM in the germline V gene. Trimming cost V 4 bases and J 5 bases; bases outside gene matches: 13. The CDR3 DNA reads as TGTGCCAGCAGTTCGCTGAACAGGGGACGAGGAACTGAAGCTTTCTTT. Protein sequence: CASSSLNRGRGTEAFF.

The chain links TRBV7-8 to TRBJ1-3, with 7 bases identical to TRBD1. V dropped 8 bases and J dropped 3; count of bases not matched to a gene: 10. The CDR3 totals 15 residues. Germline lookup yields CDR1 SGHVS and CDR2 FQNEAQ. DNA for the CDR3: TGTGCCAGCGCCCTGGACAGGACGAGTGGAAACACCATATATTTT. Translation gives CASALDRTSGNTIYF.

V gene TRBV5-6 combines with J gene TRBJ1-6, with a weak D call TRBD1 (5 bases). Germline CDR1 SGHDT, CDR2 YYEEEE. The CDR3 runs 15 residues. Trimming stripped 6 bases from V and 7 bases from J, with 17 bases between. CDR3 in amino acids: CASTTWGTRNSPLHF. Written as DNA, the CDR3 is TGTGCCAGCACCACTTGGGGGACCAGAAATTCACCCCTCCACTTT.

This chain connects TRBV12-5 to TRBJ2-3; 14 bases fit TRBD2. Germline loops: CDR1 LGHNT, CDR2 FRNRAP. With V trimmed by 9 bases and J by 4 bases, 9 bases remained unmatched. The CDR3 is 16 amino acids. CDR3 in amino acids: CASTGLAGVRSDTQYF. CDR3 DNA: TGTGCTAGCACGGGACTAGCGGGAGTCAGATCAGATACGCAGTATTTT. Based on the CDR3 plus reference TRBV12-5 and TRBJ2-3, the full variable domain is DARVTQTPRHKVTEMGQEVTMRCQPILGHNTVFWYRQTMMQGLELLAYFRNRAPLDDSGMPKDRFSAEMPDATLATLKIQPSEPRDSAVYFCASTGLAGVRSDTQYFGPGTRLTVL.

This rearrangement joins TRBV7-2 to TRBJ2-7, with 10 positions matching TRBD2. In germline, CDR1 is SGHTA, CDR2 FQGNSA. The V gene end was trimmed by 5 bases and the J gene end by 6 bases; junction bases not matched to a gene: 10. The CDR3 is made up of 15 amino acids. CDR3 residues: CASSQTASGSSEQYF. CDR3 coding DNA: TGTGCCAGCAGCCAAACAGCTAGCGGGAGTTCCGAGCAGTACTTC.

CDR3 sequence (DNA): TGTGCCACCAGCAGAGATTTCGAGACAGGGAGGATGAACACTGAAGCTTTCTTT. Translated: CATSRDFETGRMNTEAFF. The chain uses TRBV15 and TRBJ1-1, with 7 bases identical to TRBD1. The germline CDR1 and CDR2 sequences are LNHNV and YYDKDF (reference sequence). V shed 0 bases and J 0 bases; nucleotides not matched to a gene: 10. The CDR3 is 18 amino acids.

The J gene is TRBJ1-2, the V gene TRBV30, with TRBD1 matching over 9 bases. V trimming: 5 bases; J trimming: 6 bases; junction bases outside the gene matches: 4. CDR1 is GTSNPN and CDR2 is SVGIG in the germline V gene (reference sequence). The CDR3 sequence is 12 residues long. In DNA, the CDR3 is TGTGCCTGGTACAGGGGGCGGGATGGCTACACCTTC. It codes for CAWYRGRDGYTF. The whole variable domain, filled in from reference TRBV30 and TRBJ1-2, reads SQTIHQWPATLVQPVGSPLSLECTVEGTSNPNLYWYRQAAGRGLQLLFYSVGIGQISSEVPQNLSASRPQDRQFILSSKKLLLSDSGFYLCAWYRGRDGYTFGSGTRLTVV.